The sequence of this T cell receptor beta chain was determined in a study of tumor-infiltrating lymphocytes in primary liver carcinoma. Study findings and constraints: Found in all five tumor regions were only about 7.5-25% of top clones.

Comments on this clonotype: Its specificity is not known.

A primer matching the constant region was used to make TCR beta cDNA from 500 ng of total RNA. ARM-PCR, slightly modified, supplied the TCR beta libraries through three nested multiplex PCR rounds. MiXCR, run by TCRdb on the multiplex PCR reads, gives a single entry per CDR3 protein. Of 100,000 or so distinct CDR3 sequences listed, about four fifths are singletons. From about 19-30 mg of unsorted bulk tissue, DNA and RNA were co-extracted together. Patients carried chronic HBV infection without prior treatment. Source material: liver tumor tissue from sampling region 3. Subset in this sample: tumor region T3, left-lateral pole. The receptor comes from a man aged 35 to 55 with primary liver carcinoma and hepatitis B virus infection.

CDR3 in DNA: TGTGCCAGCAACCTCCGGGACAGGGCCCACGAGTATTACTTC. Translating gives CASNLRDRAHEYYF. This sequence joins TRBV6-2 or TRBV6-3 and TRBJ2-7, with 9 nucleotides matching TRBD1. The CDR3 consists of 14 residues. With 7 bases clipped from V and 13 bases from J, the junction kept 17 bases outside the gene matches. Per germline, CDR1 MNHEY and CDR2 SVGEGT.